Each of the 7 T cell receptor beta chains below was sequenced from the same sample in a study of OX40 agonist ivuxolimab in advanced cancers. Clones were sequenced by immunoSEQ multiplex PCR, and TCRdb holds only the in-frame ones, with some missing. The data contain about 64,000 clones, 80% to 90% of them singletons. Specimen: CD4+ or CD8+ T cells sorted from blood, collected in a trial of the OX40 agonist ivuxolimab. Source of these receptors: an adult with an advanced solid tumor such as melanoma, head and neck, liver or kidney cancer.

This chain connects TRBV15 to TRBJ2-6, with D perhaps assigned TRBD1 or TRBD2 (5 bases each). CDR1 and CDR2 (germline): LNHNV, YYDKDF (reference sequence). Trimming removed 1 base at V and 0 bases at J, with 10 bases between. The CDR3 covers 17 residues. CDR3 residues: CATSRGGESSGANVLTF. As DNA, the CDR3 is TGTGCCACCAGCAGAGGAGGGGAAAGCTCTGGGGCCAACGTCCTGACTTTC.

The table lists this clone with a few counts. V is TRBV15 and J is TRBJ1-4; D is unresolved. V lost 5 bases and J lost 4, with 8 bases in between. Germline loops: CDR1 LNHNV, CDR2 YYDKDF (reference sequence). This CDR3 has 13 amino acids. The CDR3 here is CATSRAFNEKLFF. In DNA form, the CDR3 reads TGTGCCACCAGCCGGGCCTTTAATGAAAAACTGTTTTTT.

The CDR3 DNA follows: TGTGCCTCCCGGTCGGGTACTAGCACAGATACGCAGTATTTT. This codes for CASRSGTSTDTQYF. The V and J genes are TRBV6-5 and TRBJ2-3; D remains ambiguous. The germline CDR1 and CDR2 sequences are MNHEY and SVGAGI. Trimming pared 11 bases from V and 0 bases from J, leaving 15 bases between. This CDR3 is 14 amino acids long.

V and J are TRBV11-2 and TRBJ2-1, with D possibly matching TRBD2 (6 bases). V was pared by 5 bases and J by 7 bases, with 12 bases between. The CDR3 has 13 amino acids. Germline V gene data show CDR1 as SGHAT and CDR2 as FQNNGV. CDR3 nucleotide sequence: TGTGCCAGCAGCCGCGAACTAGCTAATGAGCAGTTCTTC. Amino acids: CASSRELANEQFF.

This chain connects TRBV9 to TRBJ1-5, with 8 nucleotides matching TRBD1. Germline V gives CDR1 SGDLS, CDR2 YYNGEE. V was clipped by 3 bases and J by 0 bases; unmatched bases: 2. The CDR3 has 15 amino acids. DNA of the CDR3: TGTGCCAGCAGCGGACAGGGGTATAGCAATCAGCCCCAGCATTTT. Its protein product is CASSGQGYSNQPQHF.

This chain joins TRBV7-9 and TRBJ2-2; D may be TRBD1 or TRBD2 (5 bases each). The length of the CDR3 is 16 residues. V was clipped by 2 bases and J by 5 bases, with 15 bases between them. Germline values: CDR1 SEHNR, CDR2 FQNEAQ (reference sequence). The CDR3 DNA reads as TGTGCCAGCAGCTTAAGAGGGGCTATCTCTACCGGGGAGCTGTTTTTT. This sequence encodes CASSLRGAISTGELFF.

The chain carries TRBV29-1 and TRBJ2-2; D is unclear. Germline loops: CDR1 SQVTM, CDR2 ANQGSEA. CDR3 size: 15 residues. V was shortened by 0 bases and J by 6 bases, with 14 bases between the two germline ends. DNA of the CDR3: TGCAGCGTTGAAGACATCGGTGTTCGGGCCGGGGAGCTGTTTTTT. Translating it yields CSVEDIGVRAGELFF.